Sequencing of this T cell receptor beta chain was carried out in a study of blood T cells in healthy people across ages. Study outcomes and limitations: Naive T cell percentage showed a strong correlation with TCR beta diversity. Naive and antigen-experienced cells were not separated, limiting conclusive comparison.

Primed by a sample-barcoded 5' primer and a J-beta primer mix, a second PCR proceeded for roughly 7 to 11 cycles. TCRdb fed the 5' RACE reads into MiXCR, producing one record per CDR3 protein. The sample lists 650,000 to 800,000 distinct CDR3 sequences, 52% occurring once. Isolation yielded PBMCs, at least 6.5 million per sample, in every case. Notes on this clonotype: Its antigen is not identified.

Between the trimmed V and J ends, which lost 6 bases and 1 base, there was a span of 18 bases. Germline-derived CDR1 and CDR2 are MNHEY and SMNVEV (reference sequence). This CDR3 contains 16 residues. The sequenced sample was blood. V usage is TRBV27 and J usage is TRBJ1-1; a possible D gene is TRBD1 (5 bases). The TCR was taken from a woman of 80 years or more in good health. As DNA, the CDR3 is TGTGCCAGCAGCCTAAGACCCCAGGGTAGGAACACTGAAGCTTTCTTT. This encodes CASSLRPQGRNTEAFF.